These 18 T cell receptor beta chains originate from one sample sequenced in a study of regulatory T cells in long-lasting Graves disease. Researchers made TCR beta libraries by using iRepertoire HTBI primers and running Arm-PCR on CDR3 regions. Via MiXCR, TCRdb re-called the multiplex PCR reads, giving one row per CDR3 protein. The sample contains hundreds of thousands of distinct CDR3 sequences, around a fifth of which appear only once. This sample's time point: persistent/refractory GD, antithyroid drugs over 5 years with positive TRAb. Generation of the TCR library employed RNA extracted from PBMCs. Sequenced material: peripheral blood mononuclear cells (PBMCs), taken when the disease was refractory, from a patient treated with antithyroid drugs. The receptors come from a female donor with Graves disease.

This clonotype appeared a few times. This sequence joins TRBV30 and TRBJ2-7, with 11 bases that match TRBD2. Germline V gene lookup returns CDR1 GTSNPN and CDR2 SVGIG (reference sequence). V lost 3 bases, J lost 2 bases, and 3 bases stayed unmatched. This CDR3 contains 14 residues. The CDR3 spells CAWRVAGGPYEQYF. CDR3 DNA sequence: TGTGCCTGGAGAGTAGCGGGAGGGCCCTACGAGCAGTACTTC.

Worth noting for this clonotype: One end of the junction does not line up with germline, which may come from a read error. The gene calls are TRBV24-1 and TRBJ2-7; D ambiguous. The germline gives CDR1 KGHDR, CDR2 SFDVKD. CDR3 length: 14 residues. CDR3 bases: TGTGCCACCAGTGGTGGAGTGGGGTCGGGCGAGCAGCACTTC. It codes for CATSGGVGSGEQHF.

The rearrangement uses TRBV7-2 and TRBJ2-2; a weak D match, TRBD2 (6 bases). The CDR3 length is 16 residues. Germline V gene lookup returns CDR1 SGHTA and CDR2 FQGNSA. V dropped 2 bases and J dropped 0 bases, with 10 bases sitting between them. The chain's CDR3 is CASSLMGLTNTGELFF. DNA of the CDR3: TGTGCCAGCAGCTTAATGGGACTGACGAACACCGGGGAGCTGTTTTTT.

The table lists this clonotype with a few counts. The chain links TRBV5-1 to TRBJ2-7; 12 nucleotides agree with TRBD2. The J segment lost 2 bases and the V segment lost 4 bases, leaving 16 bases of the junction unmatched. Per germline, CDR1 SGHRS and CDR2 YFSETQ. The CDR3 length is 19 residues. CDR3 DNA sequence: TGCGCCAGCAGCAAGCACCCGGCGGCTAGCGGGAGGGGTACCTACGAGCAGTACTTC. Its translation is CASSKHPAASGRGTYEQYF.

This clonotype has a handful of counts. CDR3: CSASLRRGGQDTQYF. Here the CDR3 DNA reads TGCAGTGCTAGTTTACGGCGGGGGGGCCAAGATACGCAGTATTTT. The chain links TRBV20-1 to TRBJ2-3; 9 nucleotides match TRBD2. The junction had 9 bases not matched to a gene; V was cut back by 3 bases and J by 5 bases. Looked up from germline, CDR1 is DFQATT and CDR2 is SNEGSKA (reference sequence). This CDR3 region has 15 residues.

This clonotype was counted at least ten times. The chain joins TRBV6-6 to TRBJ2-7; D is possibly TRBD1 (5 bases). Germline values: CDR1 MNHNY, CDR2 SVGAGI (reference sequence). The CDR3 length is 14 residues. V shed 0 bases and J shed 5 bases, with 11 bases lying between them. CDR3 region: CASSYSVPGHEQYF. The CDR3 region has the DNA TGTGCCAGCAGTTACTCGGTTCCAGGGCACGAGCAGTACTTC.

This clonotype occurred a few times. The chain is built from TRBV5-1 and TRBJ2-7; 7 bases map to TRBD1. This CDR3 is built from 14 residues. The germline CDR1 and CDR2 sequences are SGHRS and YFSETQ. J lost 0 bases, V lost 3 bases, and 3 bases had no gene match. CDR3 nucleotides: TGCGCCAGCAGCTGGGGACAGAGCTCCTACGAGCAGTACTTC. It specifies CASSWGQSSYEQYF.

There are a few counts of this clonotype. This rearrangement joins TRBV10-3 to TRBJ2-7, with 7 bases that match TRBD2. Per the germline V gene, CDR1 is ENHRY and CDR2 is SYGVKD. This CDR3 region has 13 residues. V shed 7 bases, J shed 1 base, and the junction held 4 bases outside the gene matches. The CDR3 DNA follows: TGTGCCATCACGAGGGAGGGGTCCTACGAGCAGTACTTC. Translation gives CAITREGSYEQYF.

This clonotype showed up many times. This chain connects TRBV5-1 to TRBJ2-7; D remains ambiguous. Germline lookup yields CDR1 SGHRS and CDR2 YFSETQ. V was cut by 2 bases and J by 0 bases, with 9 bases left in between. The CDR3 runs to 14 residues. The CDR3 reads CASSFDGNSYEQYF. Here the CDR3 DNA reads TGCGCCAGCAGCTTTGACGGCAACTCCTACGAGCAGTACTTC.

V and J are TRBV7-6 and TRBJ1-3, with D hard to call. Trimming stripped 2 bases from V and 6 bases from J, with 11 bases between. CDR3 length equals 14 residues. Germline values: CDR1 SGHVS, CDR2 FNYEAQ. In DNA form, the CDR3 reads TGTGCCAGCAGCTTAATGGGCAGCCAAAACACCATATATTTT. It specifies CASSLMGSQNTIYF.

At least ten counts were recorded for this clonotype. This chain joins TRBV28 and TRBJ1-2, with D uncertain. V lost 2 bases to trimming and J lost 4 bases, with 8 bases between them. Looked up from germline, CDR1 is MDHEN and CDR2 is SYDVKM. The CDR3 is made up of 13 amino acids. The chain's CDR3 is CASSLEAGYGYTF. The CDR3 DNA follows: TGTGCCAGCAGTTTAGAGGCCGGCTATGGCTACACCTTC.

This clonotype was observed at least ten times. This rearrangement joins TRBV20-1 to TRBJ2-7; D possibly corresponds to TRBD1 (6 bases). The germline CDR1 and CDR2 sequences are DFQATT and SNEGSKA (reference sequence). V lost 3 bases and J 3 bases, leaving 15 bases between the germline ends. The CDR3 is 14 amino acids. The DNA of the CDR3 is TGCAGTGCTAGTTCCGACAGGATCCTCTACGAGCAGTACTTC. As protein: CSASSDRILYEQYF.

The chain uses TRBV3-1 and TRBJ2-7; D gene uncertain. The ends were cut back, 2 bases at V and 3 bases at J, with 14 bases in the middle. The CDR3 contains 15 residues. The germline V gene has CDR1 LGHDT and CDR2 YNNKEL (reference sequence). The CDR3 sequence is CASSQQHVGIYEQYF. The CDR3 nucleotides read TGTGCCAGCAGCCAACAACACGTAGGAATCTACGAGCAGTACTTC.

About this clonotype itself: Germline and junction disagree at one end, which may indicate a read error. This chain links TRBV6-2 or TRBV6-3 with TRBJ2-1, with D perhaps given as TRBD1 or TRBD2 (5 bases each). CDR1 is MNHEY, CDR2 SVGEGT, per germline. The length of the CDR3 is 15 residues. CDR3 protein: CASSYSGASCNEQFF. The CDR3 region has the DNA TGTGCCAGCAGTTACTCCGGGGCCTCCTGCAATGAACAGTTCTTC.

This chain uses TRBV20-1 with TRBJ1-6; 8 nucleotides match TRBD1. Germline loops: CDR1 DFQATT, CDR2 SNEGSKA (reference sequence). After removal of 6 bases from V and 10 bases from J, the junction contained 17 bases not matched to a gene. There are 16 residues in the CDR3. This CDR3 reads CSALTRSTGVYSPLHF. The CDR3 DNA reads TGCAGTGCCTTGACTCGGTCGACAGGGGTATACTCACCCCTCCACTTT.

The chain employs TRBV6-1 and TRBJ1-2; the match to TRBD1 covers 9 bases. Germline V lookup: CDR1 MNHNS, CDR2 SASEGT. Trimming cost V 7 bases and J 3 bases; bases outside gene matches: 3. This CDR3 contains 13 residues. The CDR3 DNA is TGTGCCAGCACCAGGGACAGGGACTATGGCTACACCTTC. Protein product: CASTRDRDYGYTF.

V and J are TRBV3-1 and TRBJ1-2; D is possibly TRBD1 (5 bases). Germline V gene data show CDR1 as LGHDT and CDR2 as YNNKEL (reference sequence). V lost 0 bases and J 1 base, leaving 9 bases between the germline ends. The CDR3 length is 15 residues. The CDR3 DNA reads TGTGCCAGCAGCCAAGAGGGGACTCTTAACTATGGCTACACCTTC. Its translation is CASSQEGTLNYGYTF.

Only a few counts were recorded for this clonotype. The chain carries TRBV6-1 and TRBJ2-7; D may be TRBD2 (6 bases). Germline CDR1 MNHNS, CDR2 SASEGT. This CDR3 region has 13 residues. V shed 6 bases and J shed 7 bases, with 16 bases lying between them. CDR3 sequence (DNA): TGTGCCAGCAGCTCGGGACTTCTACGGGAGCAGTACTTC. It specifies CASSSGLLREQYF.